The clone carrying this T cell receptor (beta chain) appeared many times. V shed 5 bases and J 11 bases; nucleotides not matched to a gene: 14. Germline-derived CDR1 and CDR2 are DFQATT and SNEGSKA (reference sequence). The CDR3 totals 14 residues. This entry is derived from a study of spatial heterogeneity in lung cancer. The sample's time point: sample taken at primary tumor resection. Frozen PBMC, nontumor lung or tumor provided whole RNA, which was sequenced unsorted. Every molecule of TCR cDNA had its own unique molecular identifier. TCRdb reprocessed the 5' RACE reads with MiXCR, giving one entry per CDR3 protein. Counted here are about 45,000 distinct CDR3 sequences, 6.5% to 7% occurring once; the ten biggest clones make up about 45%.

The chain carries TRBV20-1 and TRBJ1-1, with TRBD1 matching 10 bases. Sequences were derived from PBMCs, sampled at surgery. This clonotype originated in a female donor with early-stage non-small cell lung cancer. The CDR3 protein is CSARLERDRGDAFF. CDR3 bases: TGCAGTGCTCGCTTAGAAAGGGACAGGGGAGACGCTTTCTTT.